The 14 T cell receptor beta chains below all came from one sample that was sequenced in a study of cytomegalovirus exposure and HLA in healthy donors. Vbeta (60) and Jbeta (13) primers were used in the PCR. The repertoire was sequenced with immunoSEQ multiplex PCR; TCRdb's copy has only in-frame clones and lacks some. The sample has under 150,000 clones, 82% seen once. Source material: PBMCs. Source of these receptors: a woman aged 18-29 years in good health and CMV-seronegative.

V usage is TRBV2 and J usage is TRBJ1-1, with 7 bases matching TRBD1. Germline V gene lookup returns CDR1 SNHLY and CDR2 FYNNEI. V lost 5 bases to trimming and J lost 4 bases; unmatched junction nucleotides: 7. The CDR3 spans 14 residues. The CDR3 sequence: CASSKTQGSTEAFF. The CDR3 DNA is TGTGCCAGCAGTAAGACACAGGGGAGCACTGAAGCTTTCTTT.

The genes are TRBV5-1 and TRBJ2-2; 10 bases are shared with TRBD2. CDR3 size: 17 residues. Per the germline V gene, CDR1 is SGHRS and CDR2 is YFSETQ. V was clipped by 5 bases and J by 4 bases; unmatched bases: 11. The CDR3 loop reads CASSPTERGGRTGELFF. The CDR3 DNA reads TGCGCCAGCAGTCCAACCGAGCGGGGGGGCCGCACCGGGGAGCTGTTTTTT.

The chain employs TRBV5-6 and TRBJ2-1; 15 bases are shared with TRBD2. V shed 4 bases, J shed 2 bases, and the junction held 4 bases outside the gene matches. This CDR3 spans 17 amino acids. Looked up from germline, CDR1 is SGHDT and CDR2 is YYEEEE. Here the CDR3 DNA reads TGTGCCAGCAGCAAGGGACTAGCGGGAGGAACCTACAATGAGCAGTTCTTC. Translation gives CASSKGLAGGTYNEQFF.

The chain employs TRBV15 and TRBJ1-2; 9 nucleotides align to TRBD1. The trim removed 5 bases at V and 3 bases at J, leaving 4 bases unmatched. This CDR3 contains 14 residues. Per the germline V gene, CDR1 is LNHNV and CDR2 is YYDKDF (reference sequence). The CDR3 region has the DNA TGTGCCACCAGCGTCCGGGACAGGGACTATGGCTACACCTTC. Amino acids: CATSVRDRDYGYTF.

This clone was seen just once. The V call is TRBV7-7, the J call TRBJ2-5; 8 bases agree with TRBD2. V shed 4 bases and J 5 bases; nucleotides not matched to a gene: 6. Germline CDR1 reads SSHAT; CDR2 reads FNYEAQ (reference sequence). This CDR3 has 14 residues. The CDR3 DNA reads as TGTGCCAGCAGCTCGGGGGGGTTCGTTGAGACCCAGTACTTC. Its protein product is CASSSGGFVETQYF.

This chain uses TRBV7-9 with TRBJ1-6; D is ambiguous. CDR3 length: 15 residues. Germline-derived CDR1 and CDR2 are SEHNR and FQNEAQ (reference sequence). This CDR3 reads CPSSLSGRPNSPLHF. For the CDR3, the DNA is TGTCCGAGCAGCCTCTCTGGGAGACCAAATTCACCCCTCCACTTT. The complete variable domain, with remaining parts taken from reference TRBV7-9 and TRBJ1-6, reads DTGVSQNPRHKITKRGQNVTFRCDPISEHNRLYWYRQTLGQGPEFLTYFQNEAQLEKSRLLSDRFSAERPKGSFSTLEIQRTEQGDSAMYLCPSSLSGRPNSPLHFGNGTRLTVT.

This chain links TRBV7-9 with TRBJ2-7; 9 nucleotides line up with TRBD1. The CDR3 is made up of 15 amino acids. The germline V gene encodes CDR1 SEHNR and CDR2 FQNEAQ (reference sequence). The J segment lost 3 bases and the V segment lost 4 bases, leaving 7 bases of the junction unmatched. The CDR3 region has the DNA TGTGCCAGCAGCTCACCCGGGACAGGGCTCTACGAGCAGTACTTC. Its protein is CASSSPGTGLYEQYF. Filled out from reference TRBV7-9 and TRBJ2-7, the complete variable domain reads DTGVSQNPRHKITKRGQNVTFRCDPISEHNRLYWYRQTLGQGPEFLTYFQNEAQLEKSRLLSDRFSAERPKGSFSTLEIQRTEQGDSAMYLCASSSPGTGLYEQYFGPGTRLTVT.

The rearrangement uses TRBV14 and TRBJ2-7; 8 bases map to TRBD1. V dropped 0 bases and J dropped 5; count of bases not matched to a gene: 21. This CDR3 contains 20 residues. From germline, CDR1 is SGHDN and CDR2 FVKESK. CDR3 sequence reads: CASSQDGWGRGPQFDHEQYV. In DNA, the CDR3 is TGTGCCAGCAGCCAAGATGGTTGGGGCAGGGGGCCCCAGTTCGACCACGAGCAGTACGTC.

The chain links TRBV18 to TRBJ2-1; TRBD1 aligns across 9 bases. V lost 1 base and J lost 7; bases outside the gene matches: 8. Germline assignment: CDR1 KGHSH and CDR2 LQKENI. The CDR3 length is 16 residues. CDR3 DNA: TGTGCCAGCTCACCACTGACAGGGGGATTCGGGAATGAGCAGTTCTTC. Amino acids: CASSPLTGGFGNEQFF.

The count of this clone is one. The rearrangement joins TRBV11-3 to TRBJ1-1; 7 bases agree with TRBD1. The V gene's germline CDR1 is SGHNT and CDR2 YENEEA. The CDR3 is 13 amino acids. Trimming at V came to 4 bases and at J to 5 bases, leaving 4 bases not matched to a gene. The CDR3 nucleotides read TGTGCCAGCAGCTCATTACAGGGGACTGAAGCTTTCTTT. Translating gives CASSSLQGTEAFF.

V usage is TRBV7-8 and J usage is TRBJ2-7, with D perhaps matching TRBD1 (5 bases). Germline V lookup: CDR1 SGHVS, CDR2 FQNEAQ. Trimming took off 5 bases at V and 0 bases at J, with 11 bases between the two ends. This CDR3 spans 14 amino acids. CDR3 coding DNA: TGTGCCAGCAGCACCCGACAGAGCTCCTACGAGCAGTACGTC. It is translated as CASSTRQSSYEQYV.

This clone was counted only a few times. The chain joins TRBV28 to TRBJ1-2, with D possibly matching TRBD1 (5 bases). This CDR3 spans 15 amino acids. Per the germline V gene, CDR1 is MDHEN and CDR2 is SYDVKM. V gave up 4 bases and J gave up 1 base, with 13 bases separating them. CDR3 in amino acids: CASSSGLKRNYGYTF. The CDR3 DNA follows: TGTGCCAGCAGTTCAGGGTTGAAGCGTAACTATGGCTACACCTTC.

This rearrangement joins TRBV5-1 to TRBJ2-2; weak D call: TRBD1 (5 bases). This CDR3 comprises 16 residues. The V and J ends lost 0 bases and 7 bases respectively, with 16 bases between them. Germline V gene lookup returns CDR1 SGHRS and CDR2 YFSETQ. The chain's CDR3 is CASSLDWADTGGELFF. In DNA form, the CDR3 reads TGCGCCAGCAGCTTGGATTGGGCAGATACAGGCGGGGAGCTGTTTTTT.

The chain employs TRBV11-3 and TRBJ2-5, with D possibly being TRBD2 (5 bases). This CDR3 has 14 amino acids. Trimming left V 4 bases short and J 3 bases short, with 12 bases between. Germline CDR1 is SGHNT and CDR2 is YENEEA. CDR3 residues: CASSWRRLEETQYF. The CDR3 DNA reads TGTGCCAGCAGCTGGAGGAGGTTAGAAGAGACCCAGTACTTC. Full variable domain (missing parts from reference TRBV11-3 and TRBJ2-5): EAGVVQSPRYKIIEKKQPVAFWCNPISGHNTLYWYLQNLGQGPELLIRYENEEAVDDSQLPKDRFSAERLKGVDSTLKIQPAELGDSAVYLCASSWRRLEETQYFGPGTRLLVL.